The source of this T cell receptor (beta chain) is a study of type 1 regulatory T cells. Study as a whole: T-allo10 is a Tr1-enriched, alloantigen-specific CD4 T cell product made in vitro.

TCRdb processed the reads anew with MiXCR; each CDR3 protein has one entry. The sample consists of 60,000 to 75,000 distinct CDR3 sequences, 20% to 25% of them appearing once. This clonotype came up a few times. Antigen unknown. Per the germline V gene, CDR1 is SNHLY and CDR2 is FYNNEI. V lost 5 bases, J lost 6 bases, and 0 bases stayed unmatched. The CDR3 covers 12 residues. Study results and limitations: Tr1 cells had a more restricted TCR repertoire than non-Tr1 cells.

The source is a human donor in good health. The chain combines TRBV2 with TRBJ2-2; TRBD2 aligns across 7 bases. The sequenced material came from cultured type 1 regulatory T (Tr1) cells, either the whole culture or a sorted fraction (not recorded which). The CDR3: CASSSGAGELFF. In DNA form, the CDR3 reads TGTGCCAGCAGTAGCGGGGCCGGGGAGCTGTTTTTT.